This TCR beta chain is from a study of cytomegalovirus exposure and HLA in healthy donors. Germline lookup yields CDR1 MRHNA and CDR2 SNTAGT. The germline V and J ends were trimmed by 6 bases and 3 bases, with 13 bases remaining between them. The CDR3 extends over 14 amino acids. Both 60 Vbeta primers and 13 Jbeta primers went into the PCR. The assay was immunoSEQ multiplex PCR, and TCRdb's table has in-frame clones only and misses some. The table includes about 98,000 clones, more than 60% detected once. This clone was picked up a small number of times. This chain connects TRBV6-4 to TRBJ2-3; D is possibly TRBD1 (6 bases). The sequenced sample consisted of PBMCs. This TCR was sampled from a man aged 45-60 years in good health and CMV-seronegative. The CDR3 DNA reads as TGTGCCAGCAGCACGGGACACAGAACAGATACGCAGTATTTT. Protein sequence: CASSTGHRTDTQYF.